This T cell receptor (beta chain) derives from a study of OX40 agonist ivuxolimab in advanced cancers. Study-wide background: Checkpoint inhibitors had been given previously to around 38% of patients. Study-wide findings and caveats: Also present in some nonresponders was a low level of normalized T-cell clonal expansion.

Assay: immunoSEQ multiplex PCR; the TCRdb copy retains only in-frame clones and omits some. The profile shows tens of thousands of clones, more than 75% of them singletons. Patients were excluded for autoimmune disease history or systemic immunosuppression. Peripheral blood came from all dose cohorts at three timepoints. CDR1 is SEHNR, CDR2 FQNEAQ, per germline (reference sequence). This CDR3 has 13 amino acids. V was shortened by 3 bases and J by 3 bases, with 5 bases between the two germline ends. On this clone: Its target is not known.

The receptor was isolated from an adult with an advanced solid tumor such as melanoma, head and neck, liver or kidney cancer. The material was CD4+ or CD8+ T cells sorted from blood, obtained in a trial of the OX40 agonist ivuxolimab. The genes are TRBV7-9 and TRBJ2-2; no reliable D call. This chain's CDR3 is CASSFIDTGELFF. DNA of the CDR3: TGTGCCAGCAGCTTCATAGACACCGGGGAGCTGTTTTTT.